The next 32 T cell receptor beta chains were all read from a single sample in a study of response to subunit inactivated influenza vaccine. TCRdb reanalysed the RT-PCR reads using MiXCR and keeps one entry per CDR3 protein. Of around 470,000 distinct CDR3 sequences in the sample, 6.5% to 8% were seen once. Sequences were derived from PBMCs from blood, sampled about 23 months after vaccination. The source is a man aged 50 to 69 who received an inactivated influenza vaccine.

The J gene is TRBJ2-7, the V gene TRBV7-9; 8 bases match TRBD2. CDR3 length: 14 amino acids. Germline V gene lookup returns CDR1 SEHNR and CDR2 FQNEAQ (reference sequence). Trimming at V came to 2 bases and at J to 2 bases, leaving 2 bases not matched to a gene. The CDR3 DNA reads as TGTGCCAGCAGCTTATCTAGCGGGCCCTACGAGCAGTACTTC. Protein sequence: CASSLSSGPYEQYF.

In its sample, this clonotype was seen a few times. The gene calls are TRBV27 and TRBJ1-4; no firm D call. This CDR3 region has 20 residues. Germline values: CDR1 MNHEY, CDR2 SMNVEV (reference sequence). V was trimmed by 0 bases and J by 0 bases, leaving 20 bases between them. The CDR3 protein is CASSLSFRAPLIATNEKLFF. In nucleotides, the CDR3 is TGTGCCAGCAGTTTATCGTTTCGGGCACCCCTGATTGCAACTAATGAAAAACTGTTTTTT. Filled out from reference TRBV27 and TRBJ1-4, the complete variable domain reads EAQVTQNPRYLITVTGKKLTVTCSQNMNHEYMSWYRQDPGLGLRQIYYSMNVEVTDKGDVPEGYKVSRKEKRNFPLILESPSPNQTSLYFCASSLSFRAPLIATNEKLFFGSGTQLSVL.

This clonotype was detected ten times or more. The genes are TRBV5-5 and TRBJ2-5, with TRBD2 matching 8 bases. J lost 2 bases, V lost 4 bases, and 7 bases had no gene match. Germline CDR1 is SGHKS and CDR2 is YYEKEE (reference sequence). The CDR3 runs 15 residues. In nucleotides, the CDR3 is TGTGCCAGCAGCGCGGGAGCGGGGGTACAAGAGACCCAGTACTTC. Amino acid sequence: CASSAGAGVQETQYF. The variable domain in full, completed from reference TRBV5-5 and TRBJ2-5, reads DAGVTQSPTHLIKTRGQQVTLRCSPISGHKSVSWYQQVLGQGPQFIFQYYEKEERGRGNFPDRFSARQFPNYSSELNVNALLLGDSALYLCASSAGAGVQETQYFGPGTRLLVL.

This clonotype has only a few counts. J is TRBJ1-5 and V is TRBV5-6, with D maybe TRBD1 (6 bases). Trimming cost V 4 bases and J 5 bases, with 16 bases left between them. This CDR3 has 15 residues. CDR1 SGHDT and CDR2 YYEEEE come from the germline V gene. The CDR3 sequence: CASSPARTADQPQHF. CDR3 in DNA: TGTGCCAGCAGCCCGGCCCGGACAGCAGATCAGCCCCAGCATTTT.

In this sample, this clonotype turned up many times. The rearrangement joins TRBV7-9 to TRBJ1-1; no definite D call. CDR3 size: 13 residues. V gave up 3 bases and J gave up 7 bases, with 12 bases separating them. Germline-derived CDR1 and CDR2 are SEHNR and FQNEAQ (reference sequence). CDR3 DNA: TGTGCCAGCAGCTTTTCCTACGAGTATGAAGCTTTCTTT. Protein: CASSFSYEYEAFF.

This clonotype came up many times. In DNA, the CDR3 is TGCAGTGCTAGAGATTCTTGGGAGACCCAGTACTTC. Its translation is CSARDSWETQYF. The chain combines TRBV20-1 with TRBJ2-5, with unresolved D. Germline V CDR1 and CDR2: DFQATT, SNEGSKA (reference sequence). The V gene lost 0 bases and the J gene lost 5 bases, with 7 bases spanning the gap. CDR3 length: 12 residues.

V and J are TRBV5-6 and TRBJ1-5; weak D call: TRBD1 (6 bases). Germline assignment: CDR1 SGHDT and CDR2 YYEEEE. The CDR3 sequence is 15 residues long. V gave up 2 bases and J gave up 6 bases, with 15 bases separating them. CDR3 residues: CASSFWTVVGQPQHF. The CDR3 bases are TGTGCCAGCAGCTTCTGGACAGTGGTTGGTCAGCCCCAGCATTTT.

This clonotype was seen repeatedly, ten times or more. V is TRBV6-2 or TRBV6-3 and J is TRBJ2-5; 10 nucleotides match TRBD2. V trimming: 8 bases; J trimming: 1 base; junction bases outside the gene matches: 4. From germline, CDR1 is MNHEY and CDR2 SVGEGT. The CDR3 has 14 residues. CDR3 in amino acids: CASYSGRSQETQYF. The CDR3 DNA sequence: TGTGCCAGCTATAGCGGGAGGTCCCAAGAGACCCAGTACTTC.

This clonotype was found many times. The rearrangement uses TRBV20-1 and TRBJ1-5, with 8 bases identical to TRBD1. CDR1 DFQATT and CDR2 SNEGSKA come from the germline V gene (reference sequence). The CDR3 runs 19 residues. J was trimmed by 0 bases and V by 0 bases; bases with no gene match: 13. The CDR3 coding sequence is TGCAGTGCTAGAGAAATTAGTGGGACAGGCGTCTATAGCAATCAGCCCCAGCATTTT. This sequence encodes CSAREISGTGVYSNQPQHF.

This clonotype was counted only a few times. CDR3 sequence reads: CSAKDRVVSGYTF. CDR3 DNA sequence: TGCAGTGCTAAGGACAGGGTGGTCTCTGGCTACACCTTC. J is TRBJ1-2 and V is TRBV20-1; 8 nucleotides line up with TRBD1. The J segment lost 7 bases and the V segment lost 4 bases, leaving 8 bases of the junction unmatched. The CDR3 runs 13 residues. CDR1 DFQATT and CDR2 SNEGSKA come from the germline V gene (reference sequence).

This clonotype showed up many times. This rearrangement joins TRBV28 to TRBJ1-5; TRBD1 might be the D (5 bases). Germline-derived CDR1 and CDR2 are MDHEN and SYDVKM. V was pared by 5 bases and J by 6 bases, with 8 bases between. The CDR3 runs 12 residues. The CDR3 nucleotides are TGTGCCAGCAGTCCCAGGGCTCAGCCCCAGCATTTT. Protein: CASSPRAQPQHF.

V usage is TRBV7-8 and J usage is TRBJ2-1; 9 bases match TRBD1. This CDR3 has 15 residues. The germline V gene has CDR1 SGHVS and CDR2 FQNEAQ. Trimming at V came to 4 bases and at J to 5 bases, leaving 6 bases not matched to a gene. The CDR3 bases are TGTGCCAGCAGCTCCGGGACAGGGTGGAACAATGAGCAGTTCTTC. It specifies CASSSGTGWNNEQFF. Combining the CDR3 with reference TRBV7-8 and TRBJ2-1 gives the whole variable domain GAGVSQSPRYKVAKRGQDVALRCDPISGHVSLFWYQQALGQGPEFLTYFQNEAQLDKSGLPSDRFFAERPEGSVSTLKIQRTQQEDSAVYLCASSSGTGWNNEQFFGPGTRLTVL.

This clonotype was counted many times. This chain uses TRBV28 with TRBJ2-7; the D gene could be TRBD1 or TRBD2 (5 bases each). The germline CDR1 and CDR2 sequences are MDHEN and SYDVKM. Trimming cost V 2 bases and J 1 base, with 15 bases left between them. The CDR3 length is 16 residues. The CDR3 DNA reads TGTGCCAGCAGTTTAAAGGGACGGGGAAGATCCTACGAGCAGTACTTC. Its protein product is CASSLKGRGRSYEQYF.

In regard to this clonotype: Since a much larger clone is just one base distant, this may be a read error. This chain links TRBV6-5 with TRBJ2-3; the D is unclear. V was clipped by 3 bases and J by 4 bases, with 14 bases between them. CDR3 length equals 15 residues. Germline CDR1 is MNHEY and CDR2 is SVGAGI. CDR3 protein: CASSYSVVFSDTQYF. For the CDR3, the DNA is TGTGCCAGCAGTTATTCGGTCGTCTTCTCAGATACGCAGTATTTT.

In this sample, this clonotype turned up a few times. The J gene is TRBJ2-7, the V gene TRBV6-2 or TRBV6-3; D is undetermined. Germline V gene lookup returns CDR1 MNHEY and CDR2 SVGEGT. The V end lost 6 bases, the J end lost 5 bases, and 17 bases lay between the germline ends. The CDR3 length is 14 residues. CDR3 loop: CASSDGSSNDEQYF. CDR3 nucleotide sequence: TGTGCCAGCAGCGATGGATCTAGTAACGACGAGCAGTACTTC.

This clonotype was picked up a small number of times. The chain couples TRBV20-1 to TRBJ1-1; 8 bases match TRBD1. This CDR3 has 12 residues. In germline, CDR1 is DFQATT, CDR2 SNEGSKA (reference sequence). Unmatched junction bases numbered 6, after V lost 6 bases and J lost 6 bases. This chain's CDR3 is CSATTGGSEAFF. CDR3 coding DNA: TGCAGTGCGACTACAGGGGGGTCTGAAGCTTTCTTT.

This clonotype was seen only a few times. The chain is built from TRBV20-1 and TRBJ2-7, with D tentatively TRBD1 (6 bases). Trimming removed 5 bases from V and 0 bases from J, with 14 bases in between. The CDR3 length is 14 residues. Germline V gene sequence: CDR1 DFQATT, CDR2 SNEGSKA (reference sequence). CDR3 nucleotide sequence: TGCAGTGCTTGTAGCCGGGACAACTCCTACGAGCAGTACTTC. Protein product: CSACSRDNSYEQYF.

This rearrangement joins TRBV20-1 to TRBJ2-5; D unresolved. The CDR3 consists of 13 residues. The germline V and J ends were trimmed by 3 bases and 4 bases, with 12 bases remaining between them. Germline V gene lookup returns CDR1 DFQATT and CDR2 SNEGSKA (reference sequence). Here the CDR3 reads CSARAGPPETQYF. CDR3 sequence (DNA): TGCAGTGCTAGGGCAGGACCCCCAGAGACCCAGTACTTC.

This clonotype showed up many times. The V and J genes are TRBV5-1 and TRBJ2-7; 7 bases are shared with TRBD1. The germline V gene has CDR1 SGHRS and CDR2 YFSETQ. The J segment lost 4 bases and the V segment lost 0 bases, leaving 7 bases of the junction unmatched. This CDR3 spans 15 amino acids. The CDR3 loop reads CASSLDLGGWYEQYF. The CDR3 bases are TGCGCCAGCAGCTTGGACTTAGGGGGCTGGTACGAGCAGTACTTC.

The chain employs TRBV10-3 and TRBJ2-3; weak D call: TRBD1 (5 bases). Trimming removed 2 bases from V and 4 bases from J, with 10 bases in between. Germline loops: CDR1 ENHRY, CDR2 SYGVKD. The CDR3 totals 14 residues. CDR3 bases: TGTGCCATCAGTGAGAGGGGTCGAGCAGATACGCAGTATTTT. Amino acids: CAISERGRADTQYF.

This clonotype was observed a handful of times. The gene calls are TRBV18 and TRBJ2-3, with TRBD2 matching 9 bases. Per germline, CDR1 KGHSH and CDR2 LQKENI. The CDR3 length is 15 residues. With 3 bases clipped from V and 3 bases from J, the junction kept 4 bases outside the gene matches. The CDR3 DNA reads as TGTGCCAGCTCACCGCGGCGGGGGGGAACAGATACGCAGTATTTT. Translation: CASSPRRGGTDTQYF.

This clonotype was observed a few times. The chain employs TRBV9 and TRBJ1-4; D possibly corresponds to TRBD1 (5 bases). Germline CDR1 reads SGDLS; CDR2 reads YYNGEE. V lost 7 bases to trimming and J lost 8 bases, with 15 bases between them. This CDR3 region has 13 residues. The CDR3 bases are TGTGCCAGCGGCCGGGACGGAGGGGAAAAACTGTTTTTT. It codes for CASGRDGGEKLFF.

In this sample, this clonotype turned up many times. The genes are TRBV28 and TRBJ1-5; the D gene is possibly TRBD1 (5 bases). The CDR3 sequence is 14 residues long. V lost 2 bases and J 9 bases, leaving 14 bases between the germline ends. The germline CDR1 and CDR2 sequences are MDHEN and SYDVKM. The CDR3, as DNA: TGTGCCAGCAGTTTAATCCCCGGGGGGAGGCCCCAGCATTTT. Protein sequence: CASSLIPGGRPQHF.

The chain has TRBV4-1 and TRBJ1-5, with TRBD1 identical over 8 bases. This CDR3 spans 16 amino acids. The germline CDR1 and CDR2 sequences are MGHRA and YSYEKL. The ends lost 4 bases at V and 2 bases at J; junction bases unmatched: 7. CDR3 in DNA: TGCGCCAGCAGCCCGTTCCCGGGACAGGGCAATCAGCCCCAGCATTTT. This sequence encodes CASSPFPGQGNQPQHF.

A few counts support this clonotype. The CDR3 bases are TGCGCCAGCAGCTTGTCCGGGACTAGCGGACTCAATGAGCAGTTCTTC. It yields the protein CASSLSGTSGLNEQFF. This chain connects TRBV5-1 to TRBJ2-1; TRBD2 matches 11 bases. Germline CDR1 and CDR2: SGHRS and YFSETQ. The CDR3 runs to 16 residues. With V trimmed by 1 base and J by 6 bases, 6 bases remained unmatched.

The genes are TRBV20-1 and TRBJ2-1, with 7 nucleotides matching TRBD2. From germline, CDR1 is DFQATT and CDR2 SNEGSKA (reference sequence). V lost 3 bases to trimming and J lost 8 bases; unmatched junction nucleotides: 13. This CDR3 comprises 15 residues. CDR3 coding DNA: TGCAGTGCTAGGCCCTATCGGGGGGTCAGCTATGAGCAGTTCTTC. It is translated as CSARPYRGVSYEQFF.

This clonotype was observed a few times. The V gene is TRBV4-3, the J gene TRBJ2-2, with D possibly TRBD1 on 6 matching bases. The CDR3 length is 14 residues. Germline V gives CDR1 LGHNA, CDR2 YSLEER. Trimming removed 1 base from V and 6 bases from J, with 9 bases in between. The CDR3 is CASSQVEGAGELFF. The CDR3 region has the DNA TGCGCCAGCAGCCAAGTAGAGGGGGCCGGGGAGCTGTTTTTT.

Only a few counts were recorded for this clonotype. The CDR3: CASSRNPTSANTGELFF. The CDR3 nucleotides are TGCGCCAGCAGCCGGAATCCGACCAGCGCGAACACCGGGGAGCTGTTTTTT. This chain connects TRBV4-3 to TRBJ2-2; no clear D. The CDR3 contains 17 residues. Trimming stripped 4 bases from V and 0 bases from J, with 15 bases between. From germline, CDR1 is LGHNA and CDR2 YSLEER.

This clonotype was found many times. CDR3 coding DNA: TGCAGTGCCAGCGGGGCCCAAGAGACCCAGTACTTC. Its protein is CSASGAQETQYF. V is TRBV20-1 and J is TRBJ2-5; 7 bases line up with TRBD2. The CDR3 loop spans 12 amino acids. Germline loops: CDR1 DFQATT, CDR2 SNEGSKA (reference sequence). The trim removed 6 bases at V and 1 base at J, leaving 2 bases unmatched.

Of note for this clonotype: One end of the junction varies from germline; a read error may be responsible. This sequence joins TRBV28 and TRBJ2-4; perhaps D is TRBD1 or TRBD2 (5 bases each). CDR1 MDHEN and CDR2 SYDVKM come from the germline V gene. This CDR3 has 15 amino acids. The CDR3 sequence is CASRGTELAKNIQHF. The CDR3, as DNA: TGTGCCAGCAGGGGGACGGAGCTAGCCAAAAACATTCAGCACTTC.

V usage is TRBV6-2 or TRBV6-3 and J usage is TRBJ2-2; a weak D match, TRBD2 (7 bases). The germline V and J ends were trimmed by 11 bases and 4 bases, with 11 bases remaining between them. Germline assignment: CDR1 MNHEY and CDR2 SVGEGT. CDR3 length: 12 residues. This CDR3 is CAGGGGTGELFF. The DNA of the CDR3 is TGTGCCGGCGGGGGCGGCACCGGGGAGCTGTTTTTT.

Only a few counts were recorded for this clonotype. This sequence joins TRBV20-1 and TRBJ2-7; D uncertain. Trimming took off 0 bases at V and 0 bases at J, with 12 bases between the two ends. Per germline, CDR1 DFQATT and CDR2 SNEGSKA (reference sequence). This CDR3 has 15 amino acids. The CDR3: CSARDPAVDSYEQYF. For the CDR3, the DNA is TGCAGTGCTAGAGACCCCGCGGTGGACTCCTACGAGCAGTACTTC.